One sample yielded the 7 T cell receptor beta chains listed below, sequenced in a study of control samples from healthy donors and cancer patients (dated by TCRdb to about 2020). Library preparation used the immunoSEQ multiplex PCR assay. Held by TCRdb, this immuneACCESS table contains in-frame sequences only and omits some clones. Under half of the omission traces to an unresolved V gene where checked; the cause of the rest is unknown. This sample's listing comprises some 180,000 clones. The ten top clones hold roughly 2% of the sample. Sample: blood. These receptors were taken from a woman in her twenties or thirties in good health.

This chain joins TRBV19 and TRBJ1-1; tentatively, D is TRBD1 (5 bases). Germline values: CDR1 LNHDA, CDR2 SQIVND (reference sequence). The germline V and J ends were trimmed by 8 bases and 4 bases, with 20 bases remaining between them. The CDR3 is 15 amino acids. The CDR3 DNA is TGTGCCAGTCGGCCAGGGAAGCTTTGGGGCACTGAAGCTTTCTTT. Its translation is CASRPGKLWGTEAFF.

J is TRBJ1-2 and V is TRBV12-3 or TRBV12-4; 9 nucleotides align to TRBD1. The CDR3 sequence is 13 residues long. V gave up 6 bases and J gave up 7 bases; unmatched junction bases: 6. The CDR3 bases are TGTGCCAGCAGCGAACAGGGGGCTAGTGGCTACACCTTC. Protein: CASSEQGASGYTF.

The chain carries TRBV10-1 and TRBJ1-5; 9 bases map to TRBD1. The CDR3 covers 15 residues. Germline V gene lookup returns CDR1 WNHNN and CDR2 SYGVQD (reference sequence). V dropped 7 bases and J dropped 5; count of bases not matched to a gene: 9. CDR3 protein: CASTMRTGADQPQHF. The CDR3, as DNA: TGCGCCAGCACTATGAGGACAGGGGCGGATCAGCCCCAGCATTTT.

The CDR3 coding sequence is TGTGCCAGTAGTAGGGGGGCTGACTATGGCTACACCTTC. It translates to CASSRGADYGYTF. The chain carries TRBV19 and TRBJ1-2; a weak D match, TRBD1 (6 bases). V shed 4 bases and J shed 3 bases, with 9 bases lying between them. The CDR3 length is 13 residues. Germline values: CDR1 LNHDA, CDR2 SQIVND (reference sequence).

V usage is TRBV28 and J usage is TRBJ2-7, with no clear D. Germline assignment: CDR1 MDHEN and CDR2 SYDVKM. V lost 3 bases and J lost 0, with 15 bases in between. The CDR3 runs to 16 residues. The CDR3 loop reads CASSFPGRTFSYEQYF. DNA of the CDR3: TGTGCCAGCAGTTTTCCCGGGCGGACCTTCTCCTACGAGCAGTACTTC. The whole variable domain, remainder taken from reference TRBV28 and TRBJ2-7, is DVKVTQSSRYLVKRTGEKVFLECVQDMDHENMFWYRQDPGLGLRLIYFSYDVKMKEKGDIPEGYSVSREKKERFSLILESASTNQTSMYLCASSFPGRTFSYEQYFGPGTRLTVT.

The CDR3 reads CASTIPGGGGYTF. The CDR3 DNA reads as TGTGCCAGCACCATACCAGGGGGCGGTGGCTACACCTTC. The genes are TRBV12-3 or TRBV12-4 and TRBJ1-2; 8 bases agree with TRBD1. V trimming: 7 bases; J trimming: 7 bases; junction bases outside the gene matches: 8. This CDR3 has 13 amino acids.

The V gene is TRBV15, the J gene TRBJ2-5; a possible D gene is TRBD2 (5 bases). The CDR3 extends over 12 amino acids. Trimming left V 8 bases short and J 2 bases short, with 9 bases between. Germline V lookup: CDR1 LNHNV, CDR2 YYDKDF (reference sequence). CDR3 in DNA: TGTGCCACCTCGAGGGCGCAAGAGACCCAGTACTTC. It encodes CATSRAQETQYF.